This T cell receptor beta chain was profiled in a study of cytomegalovirus exposure and HLA in healthy donors. Study-level results: CMV antigen specificity of a few CMV-associated chains was confirmed in vitro. In all likelihood, a cluster of highly shared sequence variants was a sequencing artifact.

A word on this clone: The antigen is unknown.

Primers for the PCR totalled 60 Vbeta and 13 Jbeta. The method was immunoSEQ multiplex PCR; TCRdb's version includes in-frame clones alone and lacks a portion of them. The sample includes about 160,000 clones, around 80% of them seen just once. The specimen sequenced was PBMCs. The sequence was obtained from a male donor in good health and CMV-seropositive.

The CDR3 nucleotides read TGTGCCAGCAGCTACCGGGACAGGGGATCCTACGAGCAGTACTTC. Translation: CASSYRDRGSYEQYF. J is TRBJ2-7 and V is TRBV5-8, with TRBD1 matching over 10 bases. CDR1 is SGHTS and CDR2 is YDEGEE in the germline V gene. The V and J ends lost 3 bases and 1 base, in that order; junction bases with no gene match: 4. There are 15 residues in the CDR3.